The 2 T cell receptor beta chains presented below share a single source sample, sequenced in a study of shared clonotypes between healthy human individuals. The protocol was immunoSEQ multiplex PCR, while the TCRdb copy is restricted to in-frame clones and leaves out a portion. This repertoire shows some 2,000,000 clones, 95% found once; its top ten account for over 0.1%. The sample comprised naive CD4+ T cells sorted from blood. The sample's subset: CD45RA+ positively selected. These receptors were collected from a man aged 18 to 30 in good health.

For the CDR3, the DNA is TGTGCCAGCAGCTTAGATACGGGGTGGGAGGCCTACACCGGGGAGCTGTTTTTT. Amino acids: CASSLDTGWEAYTGELFF. The rearrangement joins TRBV11-2 to TRBJ2-2; possible D gene TRBD2, 6 bases. The CDR3 is made up of 18 amino acids. Trimming left V 0 bases short and J 3 bases short, with 17 bases between. CDR1 is SGHAT, CDR2 FQNNGV, per germline.

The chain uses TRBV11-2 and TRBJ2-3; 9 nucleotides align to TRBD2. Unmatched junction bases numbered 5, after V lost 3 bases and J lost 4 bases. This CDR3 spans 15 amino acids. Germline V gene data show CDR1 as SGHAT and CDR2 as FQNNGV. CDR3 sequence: CASSFRGGAPDTQYF. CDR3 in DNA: TGTGCCAGCAGCTTTCGCGGGGGGGCCCCAGATACGCAGTATTTT.